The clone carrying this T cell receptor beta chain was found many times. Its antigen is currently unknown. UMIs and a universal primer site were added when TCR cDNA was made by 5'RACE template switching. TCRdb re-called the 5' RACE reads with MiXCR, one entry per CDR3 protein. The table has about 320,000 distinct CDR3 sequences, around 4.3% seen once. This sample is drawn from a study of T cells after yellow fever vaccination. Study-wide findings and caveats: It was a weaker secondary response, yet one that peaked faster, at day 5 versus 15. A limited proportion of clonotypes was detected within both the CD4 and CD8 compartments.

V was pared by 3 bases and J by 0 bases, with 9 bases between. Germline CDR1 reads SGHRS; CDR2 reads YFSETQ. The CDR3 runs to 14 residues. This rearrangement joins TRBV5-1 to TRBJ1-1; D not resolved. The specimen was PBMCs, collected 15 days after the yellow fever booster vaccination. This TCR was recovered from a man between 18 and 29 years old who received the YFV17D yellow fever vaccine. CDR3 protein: CASSSSGMNTEAFF. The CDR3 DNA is TGCGCCAGCAGCTCGTCGGGGATGAACACTGAAGCTTTCTTT.